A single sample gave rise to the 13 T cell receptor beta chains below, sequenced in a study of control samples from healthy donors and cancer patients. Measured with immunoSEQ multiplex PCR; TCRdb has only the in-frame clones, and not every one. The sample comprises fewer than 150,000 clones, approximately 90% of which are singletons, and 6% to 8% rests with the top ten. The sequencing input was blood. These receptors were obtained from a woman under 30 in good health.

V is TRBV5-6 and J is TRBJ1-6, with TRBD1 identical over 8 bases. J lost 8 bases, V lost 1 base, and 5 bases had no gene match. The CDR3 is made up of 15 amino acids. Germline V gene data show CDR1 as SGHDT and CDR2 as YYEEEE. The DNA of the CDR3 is TGTGCCAGCAGCTTGCTGGACAGGGAGGATTCACCCCTCCACTTT. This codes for CASSLLDREDSPLHF.

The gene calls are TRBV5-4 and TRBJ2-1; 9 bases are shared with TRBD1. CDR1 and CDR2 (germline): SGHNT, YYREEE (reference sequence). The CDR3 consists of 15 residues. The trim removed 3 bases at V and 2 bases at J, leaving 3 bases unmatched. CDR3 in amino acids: CASSSGTGPYNEQFF. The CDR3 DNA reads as TGTGCCAGCAGCTCCGGGACAGGGCCCTACAATGAGCAGTTCTTC.

This CDR3 is CASSWSGQETQYF. The CDR3 nucleotides read TGCGCCAGCAGCTGGAGCGGACAAGAGACCCAGTACTTC. V is TRBV5-1 and J is TRBJ2-5, with D maybe TRBD2 (5 bases). The CDR3 runs to 13 residues. Germline lookup yields CDR1 SGHRS and CDR2 YFSETQ. V was pared by 3 bases and J by 2 bases, with 8 bases between.

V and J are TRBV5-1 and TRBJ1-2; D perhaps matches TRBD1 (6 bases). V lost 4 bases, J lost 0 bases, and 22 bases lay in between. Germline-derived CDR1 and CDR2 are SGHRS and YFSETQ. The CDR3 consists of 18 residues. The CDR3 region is CASSPTGSQGPANYGYTF. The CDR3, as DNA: TGCGCCAGCAGCCCGACCGGCTCACAGGGTCCGGCTAACTATGGCTACACCTTC.

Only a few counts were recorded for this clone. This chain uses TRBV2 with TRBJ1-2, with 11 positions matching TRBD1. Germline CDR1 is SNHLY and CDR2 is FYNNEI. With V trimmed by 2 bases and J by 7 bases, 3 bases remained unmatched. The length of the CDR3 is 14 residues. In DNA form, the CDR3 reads TGTGCCAGCAGTGAACCCGGGACAGGGGGTGGCTACACCTTC. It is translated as CASSEPGTGGGYTF.

CDR3 sequence: CASILKGNTEAFF. CDR3 bases: TGTGCCAGCATCCTGAAGGGCAACACTGAAGCTTTCTTT. The chain couples TRBV7-2 to TRBJ1-1, with D hard to call. V lost 7 bases to trimming and J lost 2 bases, with 11 bases between them. CDR1 is SGHTA, CDR2 FQGNSA, per germline. The CDR3 runs to 13 residues.

CDR3: CASSLDGTGRADTQYF. The DNA for the CDR3 is TGCGCCAGCAGCTTGGACGGGACAGGGCGGGCAGATACGCAGTATTTT. The chain joins TRBV5-1 to TRBJ2-3; 9 bases align to TRBD1. V lost 0 bases and J lost 4; bases outside the gene matches: 6. The CDR3 has 16 residues. CDR1 is SGHRS, CDR2 YFSETQ, per germline.

CDR3 residues: CASSLAGQKSGANVLTF. Written as DNA, the CDR3 is TGTGCCAGTAGTCTAGCGGGACAGAAGTCTGGGGCCAACGTCCTGACTTTC. V is TRBV19 and J is TRBJ2-6; 9 bases fit TRBD2. The CDR3 consists of 17 residues. V shed 5 bases, J shed 1 base, and the junction held 6 bases outside the gene matches. Germline assignment: CDR1 LNHDA and CDR2 SQIVND (reference sequence). Drawing the rest from reference TRBV19 and TRBJ2-6, the complete variable domain is DGGITQSPKYLFRKEGQNVTLSCEQNLNHDAMYWYRQDPGQGLRLIYYSQIVNDFQKGDIAEGYSVSREKKESFPLTVTSAQKNPTAFYLCASSLAGQKSGANVLTFGAGSRLTVL.

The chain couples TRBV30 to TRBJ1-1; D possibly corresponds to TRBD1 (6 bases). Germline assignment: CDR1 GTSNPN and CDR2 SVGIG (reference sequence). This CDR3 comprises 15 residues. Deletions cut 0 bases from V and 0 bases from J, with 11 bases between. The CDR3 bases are TGTGCCTGGAGTGTCGTTCGGGGGCTGAACACTGAAGCTTTCTTT. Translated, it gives CAWSVVRGLNTEAFF.

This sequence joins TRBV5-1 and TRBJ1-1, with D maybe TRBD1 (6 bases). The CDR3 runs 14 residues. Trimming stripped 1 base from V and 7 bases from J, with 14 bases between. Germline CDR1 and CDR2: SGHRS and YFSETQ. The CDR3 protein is CASSLQDGRGEAFF. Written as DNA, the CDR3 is TGCGCCAGCAGCTTGCAGGATGGCAGGGGTGAAGCTTTCTTT.

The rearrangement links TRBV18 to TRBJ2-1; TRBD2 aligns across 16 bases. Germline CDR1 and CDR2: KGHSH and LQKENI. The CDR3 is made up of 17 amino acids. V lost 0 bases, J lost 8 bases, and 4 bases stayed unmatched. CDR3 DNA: TGTGCCAGCTCACCACCGGGACTAGCGGGAGGGGTCGATGAGCAGTTCTTC. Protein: CASSPPGLAGGVDEQFF. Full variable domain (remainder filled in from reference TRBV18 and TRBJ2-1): NAGVMQNPRHLVRRRGQEARLRCSPMKGHSHVYWYRQLPEEGLKFMVYLQKENIIDESGMPKERFSAEFPKEGPSILRIQQVVRGDSAAYFCASSPPGLAGGVDEQFFGPGTRLTVL.

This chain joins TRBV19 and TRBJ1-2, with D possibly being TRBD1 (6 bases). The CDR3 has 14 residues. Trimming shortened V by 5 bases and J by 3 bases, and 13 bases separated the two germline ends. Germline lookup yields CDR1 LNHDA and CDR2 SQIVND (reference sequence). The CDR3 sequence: CASSPDGTYYGYTF. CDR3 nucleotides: TGTGCCAGTAGTCCGGACGGGACATACTATGGCTACACCTTC.

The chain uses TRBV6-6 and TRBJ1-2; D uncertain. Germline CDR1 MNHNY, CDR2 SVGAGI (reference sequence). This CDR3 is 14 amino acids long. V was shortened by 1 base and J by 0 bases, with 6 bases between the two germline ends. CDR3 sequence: CASSYLDSNYGYTF. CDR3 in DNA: TGTGCCAGCAGTTACTTGGACTCTAACTATGGCTACACCTTC.